A single sample gave rise to the 31 T cell receptor beta chains below, sequenced in a study of blood T cell repertoires in COVID-19. The protocol was immunoSEQ multiplex PCR, while the TCRdb copy is restricted to in-frame clones and leaves out a portion. The sample lists around 220,000 clones, 75% to 90% occurring once. Sequenced material: peripheral blood. The source is a human donor in a cohort sampled during active COVID-19.

About this clone: The junction shows a germline mismatch at one end, possibly a read error. The chain is built from TRBV5-4 and TRBJ1-3; D unresolved. The CDR3 is 13 residues long. CDR1 SGHNT and CDR2 YYREEE come from the germline V gene (reference sequence). CDR3 in DNA: TGTGCCAGCAGCTTGGCCGGCCGGAGAGGTGAGGATTTT. It encodes CASSLAGRRGEDF.

The chain has TRBV7-9 and TRBJ2-3; TRBD2 matches 9 bases. From germline, CDR1 is SEHNR and CDR2 FQNEAQ (reference sequence). Losses at the gene ends were 2 bases for V and 0 bases for J; bases not matched to a gene: 3. This CDR3 is built from 16 residues. The CDR3 DNA is TGTGCCAGCAGCTTACTAGCGGGGACTAGCACAGATACGCAGTATTTT. It codes for CASSLLAGTSTDTQYF.

The V and J genes are TRBV28 and TRBJ2-3; TRBD2 matches at 13 bases. Trimming removed 10 bases from V and 4 bases from J; junction bases left unmatched: 2. From germline, CDR1 is MDHEN and CDR2 SYDVKM. CDR3 length equals 13 residues. The CDR3 sequence is CAIGLAGADTQYF. The CDR3 DNA sequence: TGTGCCATCGGACTAGCGGGAGCAGATACGCAGTATTTT.

The V call is TRBV6-5, the J call TRBJ2-7, with TRBD1 identical over 7 bases. From germline, CDR1 is MNHEY and CDR2 SVGAGI. The V gene end was trimmed by 4 bases and the J gene end by 2 bases; junction bases not matched to a gene: 8. This CDR3 is built from 15 residues. CDR3 DNA: TGTGCCAGCAGTTTAGAGACAGGGCAGGCCTACGAGCAGTACTTC. It codes for CASSLETGQAYEQYF.

V usage is TRBV2 and J usage is TRBJ1-2, with D possibly TRBD1 on 6 matching bases. Trimming removed 3 bases from V and 8 bases from J, with 10 bases in between. Per the germline V gene, CDR1 is SNHLY and CDR2 is FYNNEI. The CDR3 length is 12 residues. In DNA form, the CDR3 reads TGTGCCAGCAGTGACAGGGGTTTCGGCTACACCTTC. Amino acids: CASSDRGFGYTF.

The chain uses TRBV6-5 and TRBJ1-4; 10 bases agree with TRBD1. The junction had 5 bases not matched to a gene; V was cut back by 2 bases and J by 8 bases. This CDR3 comprises 15 residues. The germline CDR1 and CDR2 sequences are MNHEY and SVGAGI. The chain's CDR3 is CASSYGQGVFEKLFF. In DNA, the CDR3 is TGTGCCAGCAGTTACGGACAGGGGGTTTTCGAAAAACTGTTTTTT.

The chain uses TRBV21-1 and TRBJ2-1; TRBD2, the table's D call, lacks a check against the DNA. TRBV21-1 constitutes a pseudogene. The CDR3 is 16 amino acids. The CDR3 sequence is CASNKRTGRAYNEQFF. CDR3 sequence (DNA): TGTGCCAGCAATAAACGGACCGGGAGGGCCTACAATGAGCAGTTCTTC.

The chain is built from TRBV27 and TRBJ2-7, with D possibly TRBD1 on 5 matching bases. V was shortened by 3 bases and J by 1 base, with 19 bases between the two germline ends. The CDR3 totals 17 residues. The germline CDR1 and CDR2 sequences are MNHEY and SMNVEV (reference sequence). The CDR3 spells CASSFQYESGLSYEQYF. CDR3 nucleotides: TGTGCCAGCAGTTTTCAGTACGAGTCAGGGCTGTCCTACGAGCAGTACTTC.

The count of this clone is one. The chain joins TRBV28 to TRBJ1-2, with D unresolved. The CDR3 extends over 11 amino acids. V was clipped by 11 bases and J by 4 bases, with 11 bases between them. The germline V gene encodes CDR1 MDHEN and CDR2 SYDVKM. CDR3 in DNA: TGTGCCTCGGCTACTAGCTATGGCTACACCTTC. Translating it yields CASATSYGYTF.

This chain joins TRBV4-2 and TRBJ2-7, with 7 bases identical to TRBD2. Trimming took 0 bases from V and 0 from J; bases not matched to a gene: 2. This CDR3 region has 15 residues. Germline V gives CDR1 LGHNA, CDR2 YNFKEQ. The CDR3 loop is CASSQESSGSYEQYF. CDR3 bases: TGTGCCAGCAGCCAAGAATCTAGCGGCTCCTACGAGCAGTACTTC.

The CDR3 DNA is TGTGCCAGCAGCTTAGTCGGAGGGGTGAACACAGATACGCAGTATTTT. It is translated as CASSLVGGVNTDTQYF. The V call is TRBV7-6, the J call TRBJ2-3; TRBD2 might be the D (6 bases). CDR3 length equals 16 residues. Germline CDR1 is SGHVS and CDR2 is FNYEAQ. Trimming left V 1 base short and J 2 bases short, with 13 bases between. Full variable domain (remainder filled in from reference TRBV7-6 and TRBJ2-3): GAGVSQSPRYKVTKRGQDVALRCDPISGHVSLYWYRQALGQGPEFLTYFNYEAQQDKSGLPNDRFSAERPEGSISTLTIQRTEQRDSAMYRCASSLVGGVNTDTQYFGPGTRLTVL.

The rearrangement joins TRBV5-4 to TRBJ2-1, with no clear D. The germline V gene has CDR1 SGHNT and CDR2 YYREEE (reference sequence). Trimming took 0 bases from V and 4 from J, leaving 5 bases between them. The CDR3 extends over 13 amino acids. The CDR3 reads CASSLGLYNEQFF. The CDR3 coding sequence is TGTGCCAGCAGCTTGGGACTGTACAATGAGCAGTTCTTC.

The rearrangement uses TRBV29-1 and TRBJ2-4; 9 bases line up with TRBD1. The CDR3 contains 14 residues. The V and J ends lost 6 bases and 3 bases, in that order; junction bases with no gene match: 6. In germline, CDR1 is SQVTM, CDR2 ANQGSEA. The CDR3 loop is CSVWDRASKNIQYF. For the CDR3, the DNA is TGCAGCGTATGGGACAGGGCAAGCAAAAACATTCAGTACTTC.

The chain is built from TRBV6-5 and TRBJ1-1; D might be TRBD1 (5 bases). Germline CDR1 is MNHEY and CDR2 is SVGAGI. There are 16 residues in the CDR3. The V end was cut by 0 bases, the J end by 1 base, with 12 bases between. This CDR3 is CASSYSMGGWNTEAFF. In DNA, the CDR3 is TGTGCCAGCAGTTACTCGATGGGGGGGTGGAACACTGAAGCTTTCTTT.

This clone was seen a handful of times. The rearrangement joins TRBV3-1 (or the pseudogene TRBV3-2) to TRBJ2-7; perhaps TRBD1 as D (6 bases). Germline V CDR1 and CDR2: LGHDT, YNNKEL (reference sequence). V lost 3 bases to trimming and J lost 2 bases, with 11 bases between them. CDR3 length: 14 residues. CDR3 loop: CASSHPGHTYEQYF. For the CDR3, the DNA is TGTGCCAGCAGCCACCCGGGACATACCTACGAGCAGTACTTC.

The chain has TRBV11-3 and TRBJ2-1; possible D gene TRBD2, 5 bases. The CDR3 has 14 residues. Germline CDR1 is SGHNT and CDR2 is YENEEA. V gave up 3 bases and J gave up 9 bases, with 15 bases separating them. The DNA of the CDR3 is TGTGCCAGCAGCTTTGTAGGGAGTAGTGGTGAGCAGTTCTTC. The encoded protein is CASSFVGSSGEQFF.

The V gene is TRBV7-9, the J gene TRBJ1-5, with TRBD1 identical over 8 bases. V lost 5 bases to trimming and J lost 6 bases; unmatched junction nucleotides: 9. The germline CDR1 and CDR2 sequences are SEHNR and FQNEAQ (reference sequence). The CDR3 totals 15 residues. The chain's CDR3 is CASSAGTGPIQPQHF. In DNA form, the CDR3 reads TGTGCCAGCAGCGCCGGGACAGGTCCTATTCAGCCCCAGCATTTT.

This sequence joins TRBV6-2 or TRBV6-3 and TRBJ1-4; TRBD1 matches at 9 bases. The CDR3 is made up of 17 amino acids. Germline values: CDR1 MNHEY, CDR2 SVGEGT. V shed 5 bases, J shed 3 bases, and the junction held 10 bases outside the gene matches. The CDR3 here is CASSAVRDRVSNEKLFF. DNA of the CDR3: TGTGCCAGCAGTGCGGTCCGGGACAGGGTTTCTAATGAAAAACTGTTTTTT.

The DNA for the CDR3 is TGCGCCAGCAGCTCGGGGGGGACAGATACGCAGTATTTT. Translation gives CASSSGGTDTQYF. The genes are TRBV5-1 and TRBJ2-3; TRBD2 matches at 8 bases. Trimming at V came to 3 bases and at J to 3 bases, leaving 0 bases not matched to a gene. There are 13 residues in the CDR3. Germline CDR1 is SGHRS and CDR2 is YFSETQ.

The chain combines TRBV2 with TRBJ1-2; no clear D. Trimming shortened V by 6 bases and J by 4 bases, and 12 bases separated the two germline ends. The germline V gene encodes CDR1 SNHLY and CDR2 FYNNEI. The CDR3 runs 13 residues. The CDR3 nucleotides are TGTGCCAGCAGCCACGCTAAAATCTATGGCTACACCTTC. This translates into CASSHAKIYGYTF.

The chain has TRBV5-1 and TRBJ2-2; D uncertain. V dropped 1 base and J dropped 4 bases, with 11 bases sitting between them. The CDR3 sequence is 15 residues long. Looked up from germline, CDR1 is SGHRS and CDR2 is YFSETQ. In DNA, the CDR3 is TGCGCCAGCAGCTTGCGACGGGTCGGCACCGGGGAGCTGTTTTTT. The encoded protein is CASSLRRVGTGELFF.

This chain joins TRBV29-1 and TRBJ2-5; 9 positions agree with TRBD2. This CDR3 spans 15 amino acids. CDR1 SQVTM and CDR2 ANQGSEA come from the germline V gene. The trim removed 4 bases at V and 1 base at J, leaving 7 bases unmatched. CDR3 sequence: CSVAASGAPQETQYF. CDR3 coding DNA: TGCAGCGTTGCTGCTAGCGGGGCCCCCCAAGAGACCCAGTACTTC.

This clone has a single count. The chain is built from TRBV30 and TRBJ2-7; TRBD1 might be the D (6 bases). Germline CDR1 is GTSNPN and CDR2 is SVGIG (reference sequence). V lost 2 bases, J lost 4 bases, and 12 bases lay in between. The CDR3 has 13 amino acids. CDR3: CAWSRKGVYEQYF. The CDR3 DNA reads TGTGCCTGGAGTCGTAAGGGGGTTTACGAGCAGTACTTC.

The genes are TRBV7-2 and TRBJ2-1; 13 nucleotides match TRBD2. Germline CDR1 is SGHTA and CDR2 is FQGNSA. V was clipped by 5 bases and J by 8 bases; unmatched bases: 9. CDR3 length: 16 residues. CDR3 in DNA: TGTGCCAGCAGCCCTGGGGGGGGACTAGCGGGGTATGAGCAGTTCTTC. It codes for CASSPGGGLAGYEQFF.

This clone has only one observation. V and J are TRBV7-2 and TRBJ2-7, with D possibly TRBD2 on 6 matching bases. CDR3 length: 17 residues. The germline CDR1 and CDR2 sequences are SGHTA and FQGNSA. Trimming took 7 bases from V and 0 from J, leaving 22 bases between them. CDR3 residues: CASITPGKRASSYEQYF. The DNA for the CDR3 is TGTGCCAGCATCACCCCGGGGAAGCGGGCGAGCTCCTACGAGCAGTACTTC.

This clone was counted between two and nine times. The chain has TRBV28 and TRBJ2-7, with 8 bases aligning to TRBD1. Per germline, CDR1 MDHEN and CDR2 SYDVKM. Trimming took 6 bases from V and 1 from J; bases not matched to a gene: 11. The CDR3 has 16 amino acids. The CDR3 protein is CASSPLGTGPSYEQYF. The CDR3, as DNA: TGTGCCAGCAGCCCACTCGGGACAGGACCTTCCTACGAGCAGTACTTC.

This rearrangement joins TRBV9 to TRBJ2-2; the D gene is possibly TRBD1 (5 bases). Looked up from germline, CDR1 is SGDLS and CDR2 is YYNGEE. Trimming cost V 0 bases and J 2 bases, with 11 bases left between them. CDR3 length: 16 amino acids. CDR3 in DNA: TGTGCCAGCAGCGTAGTGGAGACAGTTAACACCGGGGAGCTGTTTTTT. It is translated as CASSVVETVNTGELFF.

This clone was seen a single time. DNA for the CDR3: TGCGCCAGCAGCCAAGATAGGAGTAGCGGGAGTTCCTACAATGAGCAGTTCTTC. Translation gives CASSQDRSSGSSYNEQFF. V gene TRBV4-1 combines with J gene TRBJ2-1; 9 bases fit TRBD2. The V gene end was trimmed by 0 bases and the J gene end by 1 base; junction bases not matched to a gene: 7. Per germline, CDR1 MGHRA and CDR2 YSYEKL. This CDR3 has 18 residues.

V usage is TRBV7-3 and J usage is TRBJ1-2; the D is unclear. Germline V gene lookup returns CDR1 SGHTA and CDR2 FQGTGA. V was trimmed by 5 bases and J by 7 bases, leaving 17 bases between them. The CDR3 is 14 residues long. In nucleotides, the CDR3 is TGTGCCAGCAGCCCCGGGAGAGGGTCCCTTGGCTACACCTTC. Protein sequence: CASSPGRGSLGYTF.

The chain uses TRBV11-3 and TRBJ2-1; D unresolved. The CDR3 totals 13 residues. Trimming took 5 bases from V and 6 from J, leaving 11 bases between them. The germline gives CDR1 SGHNT, CDR2 YENEEA. The CDR3, as DNA: TGTGCCAGCAGCCCATTTAGTGGCAATGAGCAGTTCTTC. Translated: CASSPFSGNEQFF.

This chain links TRBV6-2 or TRBV6-3 with TRBJ2-4, with D possibly being TRBD1 (6 bases). V lost 4 bases, J lost 0 bases, and 10 bases lay in between. From germline, CDR1 is MNHEY and CDR2 SVGEGT. This CDR3 comprises 15 residues. CDR3 sequence reads: CASSSTGLAKNIQYF. In nucleotides, the CDR3 is TGTGCCAGCAGTTCGACAGGACTAGCCAAAAACATTCAGTACTTC.